This T cell receptor (beta chain) derives from a study of long-term antiretroviral therapy in people with HIV. Looking at the study overall: When the earliest samples were collected, ART was typically delayed until CD4 counts fell.

There are a few counts of this clone. What it binds is not known. Study-wide results and caveats: Regardless of time point, clones expanded before ART dominated the repertoire. Spans of CDR3 length were tighter for HIV repertoires than for controls. Although diversity increased after ART, it remained lower than in transplant donor controls.

Survey-level immunoSEQ v3.0 assays were run. Here immunoSEQ multiplex PCR was the method, and the copy in TCRdb shows in-frame clones only, minus some. The sample comprises 15,000 to 20,000 clones, over 60% of which are singletons, and over 14% rests with the top ten. Germline values: CDR1 SNHLY, CDR2 FYNNEI. Trimming shortened V by 8 bases and J by 4 bases, and 15 bases separated the two germline ends. This CDR3 contains 14 residues. The chain links TRBV2 to TRBJ1-5; a weak D match, TRBD1 (6 bases). This clonotype was obtained from a woman in her forties or fifties with HIV. The sample here was unsorted PBMCs, taken roughly 2.5 years before starting antiretroviral therapy. The CDR3 sequence: CASRADSSNQPQHF. CDR3 DNA: TGTGCCAGCCGGGCGGACAGTTCTAATCAGCCCCAGCATTTT.